The present TCR beta chain was sequenced within a study of blood T cell repertoires in COVID-19. V shed 4 bases and J 3 bases; nucleotides not matched to a gene: 4. The germline V gene has CDR1 SGHVS and CDR2 FQNEAQ. The CDR3 contains 15 residues. Assay used: immunoSEQ multiplex PCR; TCRdb lists only in-frame clones, some missing. This sample has about 400,000 clones, with about 90% found just once. The sequence was obtained from a woman under 30 with acute COVID-19. The sequenced sample consisted of PBMCs or T cells enriched from blood (not recorded which). The chain has TRBV7-8 and TRBJ2-3, with TRBD1 matching over 10 bases. The CDR3 sequence is CASSSTGGLTDTQYF. CDR3 coding DNA: TGTGCCAGCAGCTCGACAGGGGGCTTGACAGATACGCAGTATTTT.